This T cell receptor beta chain was identified in a study of blood T cell repertoires in COVID-19. Measured with immunoSEQ multiplex PCR; TCRdb has only the in-frame clones, and not every one. The sample contains roughly 250,000 clones, about 80% of which appear only once. The V and J ends lost 4 bases and 0 bases, in that order; junction bases with no gene match: 4. The CDR3 extends over 15 amino acids. Germline V CDR1 and CDR2: SGHRS, YFSETQ. This clone appeared a single time. Sequencing was carried out using peripheral blood. The rearrangement uses TRBV5-1 and TRBJ1-1, with 9 bases fitting TRBD1. The source of this sequence is a woman of 80 years or more with acute or convalescent COVID-19. The CDR3 protein is CASSQRTGVNTEAFF. For the CDR3, the DNA is TGCGCCAGCAGCCAAAGGACAGGGGTGAACACTGAAGCTTTCTTT.